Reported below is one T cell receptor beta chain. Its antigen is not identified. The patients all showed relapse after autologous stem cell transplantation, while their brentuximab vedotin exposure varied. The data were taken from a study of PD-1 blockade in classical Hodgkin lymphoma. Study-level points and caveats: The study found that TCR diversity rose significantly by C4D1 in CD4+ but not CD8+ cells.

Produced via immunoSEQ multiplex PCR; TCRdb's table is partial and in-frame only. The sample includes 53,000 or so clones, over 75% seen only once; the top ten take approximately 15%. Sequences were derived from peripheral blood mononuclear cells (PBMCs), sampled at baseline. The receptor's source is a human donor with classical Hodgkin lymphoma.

This CDR3 is CASSQGTLINEQFF. The CDR3, as DNA: TGCGCCAGCAGCCAAGGGACTCTTATCAATGAGCAGTTCTTC. The chain combines TRBV4-3 with TRBJ2-1; tentatively, D is TRBD2 (5 bases). Deletions cut 1 base from V and 6 bases from J, with 10 bases between. The CDR3 consists of 14 residues. Looked up from germline, CDR1 is LGHNA and CDR2 is YSLEER.